This TCR beta chain was recovered during a study of glioma-infiltrating T cells after dendritic cell vaccination. The repertoire was sequenced with immunoSEQ multiplex PCR; TCRdb's copy has only in-frame clones and lacks some. The table shows around 100,000 clones, with under 85% occurring only once. Time point reported: after dendritic cell vaccination, including at tumor progression/relapse. The source material was blood, sampled after dendritic cell vaccination. The TCR originated in a human donor with glioblastoma.

The CDR3 reads CASSTHPGQTYEQYF. Here the CDR3 DNA reads TGTGCCAGCAGCACCCATCCGGGACAGACCTACGAGCAGTACTTC. This chain links TRBV9 with TRBJ2-7, with TRBD1 matching over 7 bases. This CDR3 is built from 15 residues. The junction had 9 bases not matched to a gene; V was cut back by 4 bases and J by 2 bases. The germline CDR1 and CDR2 sequences are SGDLS and YYNGEE.